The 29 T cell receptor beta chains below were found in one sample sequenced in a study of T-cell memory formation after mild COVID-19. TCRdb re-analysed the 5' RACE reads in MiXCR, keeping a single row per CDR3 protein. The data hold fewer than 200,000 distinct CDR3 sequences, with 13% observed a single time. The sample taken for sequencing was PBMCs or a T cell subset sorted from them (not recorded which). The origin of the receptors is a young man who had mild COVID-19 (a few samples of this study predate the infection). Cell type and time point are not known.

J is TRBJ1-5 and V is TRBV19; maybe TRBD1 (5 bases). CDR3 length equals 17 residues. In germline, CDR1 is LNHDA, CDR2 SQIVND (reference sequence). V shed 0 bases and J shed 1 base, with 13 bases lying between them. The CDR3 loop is CASSIDPRGPSNQPQHF. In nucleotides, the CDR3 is TGTGCCAGTAGTATAGATCCCCGGGGACCGAGCAATCAGCCCCAGCATTTT.

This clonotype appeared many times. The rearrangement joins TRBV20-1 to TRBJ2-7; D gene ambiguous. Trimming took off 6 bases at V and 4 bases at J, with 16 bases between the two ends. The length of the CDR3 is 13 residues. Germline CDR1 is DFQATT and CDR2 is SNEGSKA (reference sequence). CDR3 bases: TGCAGTGCCGACTCCCTTCCATTATACGAGCAGTACGTC. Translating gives CSADSLPLYEQYV.

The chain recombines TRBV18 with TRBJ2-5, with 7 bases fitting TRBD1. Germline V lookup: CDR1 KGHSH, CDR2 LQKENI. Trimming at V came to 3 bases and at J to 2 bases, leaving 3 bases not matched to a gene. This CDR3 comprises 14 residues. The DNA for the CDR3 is TGTGCCAGCTCACCGGGCAGGGGGCAAGAGACCCAGTACTTC. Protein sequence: CASSPGRGQETQYF.

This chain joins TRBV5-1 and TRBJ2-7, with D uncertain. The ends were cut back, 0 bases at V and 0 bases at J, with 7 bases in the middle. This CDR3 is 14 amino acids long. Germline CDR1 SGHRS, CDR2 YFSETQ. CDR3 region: CASSLEVDSYEQYF. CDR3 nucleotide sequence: TGCGCCAGCAGCTTGGAGGTGGACTCCTACGAGCAGTACTTC.

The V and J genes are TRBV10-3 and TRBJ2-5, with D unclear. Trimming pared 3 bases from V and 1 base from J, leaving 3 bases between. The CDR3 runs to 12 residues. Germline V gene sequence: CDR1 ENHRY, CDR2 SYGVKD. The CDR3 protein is CAISDGQETQYF. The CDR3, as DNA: TGTGCCATCAGTGACGGCCAAGAGACCCAGTACTTC.

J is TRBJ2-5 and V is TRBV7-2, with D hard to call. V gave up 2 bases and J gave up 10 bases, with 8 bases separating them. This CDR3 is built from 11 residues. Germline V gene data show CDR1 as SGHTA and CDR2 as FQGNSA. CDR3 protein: CASSLKSNQYF. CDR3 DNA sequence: TGTGCCAGCAGCTTAAAAAGCAACCAGTACTTC.

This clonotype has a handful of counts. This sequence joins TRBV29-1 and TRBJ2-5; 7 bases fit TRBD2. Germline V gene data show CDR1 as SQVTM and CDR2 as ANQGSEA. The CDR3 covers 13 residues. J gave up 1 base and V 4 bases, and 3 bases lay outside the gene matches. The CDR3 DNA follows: TGCAGCGTTGGCCCTAGCGGCCAAGAGACCCAGTACTTC. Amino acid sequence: CSVGPSGQETQYF.

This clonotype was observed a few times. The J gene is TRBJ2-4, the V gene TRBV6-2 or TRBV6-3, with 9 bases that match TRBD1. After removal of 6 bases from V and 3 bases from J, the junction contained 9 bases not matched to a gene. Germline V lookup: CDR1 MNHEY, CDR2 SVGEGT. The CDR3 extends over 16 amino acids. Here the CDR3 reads CASSSNPTGGKNIQYF. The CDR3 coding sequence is TGTGCCAGCAGCTCCAACCCGACAGGGGGCAAAAACATTCAGTACTTC.

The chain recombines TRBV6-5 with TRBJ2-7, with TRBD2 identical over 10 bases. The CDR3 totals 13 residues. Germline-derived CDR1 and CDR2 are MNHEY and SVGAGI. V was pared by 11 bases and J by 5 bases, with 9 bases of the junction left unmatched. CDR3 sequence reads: CAAGTSEGHEQYV. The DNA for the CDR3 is TGTGCCGCGGGGACTAGCGAGGGACACGAGCAGTACGTC.

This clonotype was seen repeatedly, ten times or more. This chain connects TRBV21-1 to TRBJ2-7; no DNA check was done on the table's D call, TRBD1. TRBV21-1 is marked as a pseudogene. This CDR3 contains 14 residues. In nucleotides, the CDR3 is TGTGCCAGCAGCGGGGACAGGCAGTCCTACGAGCAGTACTTC. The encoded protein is CASSGDRQSYEQYF.

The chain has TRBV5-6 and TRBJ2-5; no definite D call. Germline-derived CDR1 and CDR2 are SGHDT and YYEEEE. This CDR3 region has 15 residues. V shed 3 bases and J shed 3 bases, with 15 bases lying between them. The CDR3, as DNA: TGTGCCAGCAGCTGGAGATCCGGACCAGAAGAGACCCAGTACTTC. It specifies CASSWRSGPEETQYF.

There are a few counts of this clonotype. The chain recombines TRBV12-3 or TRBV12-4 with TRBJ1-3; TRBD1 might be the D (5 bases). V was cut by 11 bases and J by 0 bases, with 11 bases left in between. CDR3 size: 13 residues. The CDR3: CAVEGLSGNTIYF. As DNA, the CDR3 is TGTGCCGTAGAGGGGCTCTCTGGAAACACCATATATTTT.

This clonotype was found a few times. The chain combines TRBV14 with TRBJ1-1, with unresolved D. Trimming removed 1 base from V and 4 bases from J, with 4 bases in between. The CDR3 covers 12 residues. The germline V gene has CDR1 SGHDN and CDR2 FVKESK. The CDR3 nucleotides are TGTGCCAGCAGCCAAGGGGGCACTGAAGCTTTCTTT. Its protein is CASSQGGTEAFF.

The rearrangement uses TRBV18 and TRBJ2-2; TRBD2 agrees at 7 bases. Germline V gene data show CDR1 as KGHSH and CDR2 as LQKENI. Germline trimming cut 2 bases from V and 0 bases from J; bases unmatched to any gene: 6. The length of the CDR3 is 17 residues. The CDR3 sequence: CASSPGVAGANTGELFF. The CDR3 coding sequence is TGTGCCAGCTCACCAGGAGTTGCGGGAGCGAACACCGGGGAGCTGTTTTTT.

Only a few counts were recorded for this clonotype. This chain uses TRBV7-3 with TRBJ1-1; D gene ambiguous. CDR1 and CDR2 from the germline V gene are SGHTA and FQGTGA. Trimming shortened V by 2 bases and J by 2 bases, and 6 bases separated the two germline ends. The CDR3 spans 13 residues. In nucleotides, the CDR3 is TGTGCCAGCAGCTTATCATTAAACACTGAAGCTTTCTTT. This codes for CASSLSLNTEAFF. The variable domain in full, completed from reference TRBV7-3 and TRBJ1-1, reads GAGVSQTPSNKVTEKGKYVELRCDPISGHTALYWYRQSLGQGPEFLIYFQGTGAADDSGLPNDRFFAVRPEGSVSTLKIQRTERGDSAVYLCASSLSLNTEAFFGQGTRLTVV.

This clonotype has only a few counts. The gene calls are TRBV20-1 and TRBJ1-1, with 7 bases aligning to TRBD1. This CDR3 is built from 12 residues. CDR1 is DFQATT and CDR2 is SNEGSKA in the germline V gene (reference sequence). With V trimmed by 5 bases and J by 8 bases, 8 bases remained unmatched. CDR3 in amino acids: CSAGGGRTEAFF. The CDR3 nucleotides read TGCAGTGCTGGAGGGGGCAGGACCGAAGCTTTCTTT.

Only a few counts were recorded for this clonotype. The DNA for the CDR3 is TGTGCCAGCAGCCCCGGACTAACCGGCACAGATACGCAGTATTTT. It codes for CASSPGLTGTDTQYF. The J gene is TRBJ2-3, the V gene TRBV9; tentatively, D is TRBD2 (6 bases). This CDR3 is built from 15 residues. Germline assignment: CDR1 SGDLS and CDR2 YYNGEE. Trimming removed 4 bases from V and 1 base from J, with 13 bases in between.

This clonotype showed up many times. The CDR3 sequence is CASSPVVLGGHNEQFF. CDR3 nucleotide sequence: TGTGCCAGCAGCCCCGTTGTTTTGGGGGGGCACAATGAGCAGTTCTTC. The chain has TRBV7-6 and TRBJ2-1; D possibly corresponds to TRBD2 (7 bases). The CDR3 contains 16 residues. The germline V gene encodes CDR1 SGHVS and CDR2 FNYEAQ. Trimming took off 5 bases at V and 5 bases at J, with 19 bases between the two ends.

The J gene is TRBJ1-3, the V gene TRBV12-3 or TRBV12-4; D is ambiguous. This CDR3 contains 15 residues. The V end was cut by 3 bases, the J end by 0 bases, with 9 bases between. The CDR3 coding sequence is TGTGCCAGCAGTTTCGGTCAAAGCTCTGGAAACACCATATATTTT. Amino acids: CASSFGQSSGNTIYF.

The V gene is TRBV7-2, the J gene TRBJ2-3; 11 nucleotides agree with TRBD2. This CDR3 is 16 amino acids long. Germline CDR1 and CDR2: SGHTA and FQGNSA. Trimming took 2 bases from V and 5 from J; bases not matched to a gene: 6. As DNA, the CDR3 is TGTGCCAGCAGCTTAAGGCTAGCGGGGGGTGTAGATACGCAGTATTTT. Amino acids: CASSLRLAGGVDTQYF.

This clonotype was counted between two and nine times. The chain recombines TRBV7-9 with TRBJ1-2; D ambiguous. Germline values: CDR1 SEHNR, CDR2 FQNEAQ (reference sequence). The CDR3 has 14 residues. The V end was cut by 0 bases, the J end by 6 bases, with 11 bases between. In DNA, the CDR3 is TGTGCCAGCAGCTTAGCAGGGCACGGGGATGGCTACACCTTC. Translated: CASSLAGHGDGYTF. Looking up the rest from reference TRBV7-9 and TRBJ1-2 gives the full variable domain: DTGVSQNPRHKITKRGQNVTFRCDPISEHNRLYWYRQTLGQGPEFLTYFQNEAQLEKSRLLSDRFSAERPKGSFSTLEIQRTEQGDSAMYLCASSLAGHGDGYTFGSGTRLTVV.

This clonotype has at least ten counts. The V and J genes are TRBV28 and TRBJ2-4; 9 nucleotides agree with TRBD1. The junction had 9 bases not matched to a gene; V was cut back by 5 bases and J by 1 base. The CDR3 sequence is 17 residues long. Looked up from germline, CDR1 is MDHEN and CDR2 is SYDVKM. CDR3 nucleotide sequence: TGTGCCAGCAGTGGGGCCGGGACAGGGTTGGCCAAAAACATTCAGTACTTC. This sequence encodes CASSGAGTGLAKNIQYF.

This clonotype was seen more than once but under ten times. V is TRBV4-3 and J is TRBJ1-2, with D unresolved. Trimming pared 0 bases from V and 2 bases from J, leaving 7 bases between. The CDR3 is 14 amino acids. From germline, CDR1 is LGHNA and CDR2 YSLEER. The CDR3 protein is CASSQEGRNYGYTF. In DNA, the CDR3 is TGCGCCAGCAGCCAAGAAGGCAGAAACTATGGCTACACCTTC.

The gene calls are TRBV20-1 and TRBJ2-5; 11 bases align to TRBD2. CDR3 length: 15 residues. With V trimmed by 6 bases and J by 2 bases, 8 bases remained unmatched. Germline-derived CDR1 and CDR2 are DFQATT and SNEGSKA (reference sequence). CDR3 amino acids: CSAVLAGGPQETQYF. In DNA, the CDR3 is TGCAGTGCCGTTCTAGCGGGGGGTCCTCAAGAGACCCAGTACTTC.

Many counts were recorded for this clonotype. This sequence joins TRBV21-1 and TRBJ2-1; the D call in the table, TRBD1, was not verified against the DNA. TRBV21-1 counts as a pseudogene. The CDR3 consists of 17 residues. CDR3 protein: CASASRTRGKAYNEQFF. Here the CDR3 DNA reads TGTGCCAGCGCGTCCCGGACGAGGGGAAAGGCCTACAATGAGCAGTTCTTC.

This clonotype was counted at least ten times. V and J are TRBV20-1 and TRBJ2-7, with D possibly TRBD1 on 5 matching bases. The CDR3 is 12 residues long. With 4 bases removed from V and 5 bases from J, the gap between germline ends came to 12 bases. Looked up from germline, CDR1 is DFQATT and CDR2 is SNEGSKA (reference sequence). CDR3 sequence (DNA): TGCAGTGCTAAGGGCAGGGTAGACGAGCAGTACTTC. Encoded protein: CSAKGRVDEQYF.

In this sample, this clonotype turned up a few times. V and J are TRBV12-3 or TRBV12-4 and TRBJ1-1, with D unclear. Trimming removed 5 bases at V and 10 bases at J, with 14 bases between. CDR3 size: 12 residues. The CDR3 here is CASSLGSLGAFF. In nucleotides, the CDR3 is TGTGCCAGCAGTCTCGGGTCCCTCGGAGCTTTCTTT.

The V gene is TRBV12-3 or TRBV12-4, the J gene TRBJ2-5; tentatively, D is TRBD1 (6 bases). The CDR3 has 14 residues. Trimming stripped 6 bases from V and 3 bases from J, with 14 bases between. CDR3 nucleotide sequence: TGTGCCAGCAGCGCCTTAACAGGGAAAGAGACCCAGTACTTC. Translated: CASSALTGKETQYF.

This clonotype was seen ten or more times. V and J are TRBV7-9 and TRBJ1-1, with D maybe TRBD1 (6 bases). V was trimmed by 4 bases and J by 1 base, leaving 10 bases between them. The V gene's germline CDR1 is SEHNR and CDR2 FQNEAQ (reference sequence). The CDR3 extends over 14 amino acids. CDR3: CASSSEQGNTEAFF. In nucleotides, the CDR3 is TGTGCCAGCAGCTCCGAACAGGGGAACACTGAAGCTTTCTTT.